These 14 T cell receptor beta chains were all obtained from the same sample, sequenced in a study of blood T cell repertoires in COVID-19. Sequenced by immunoSEQ multiplex PCR; TCRdb stores in-frame clones only, minus some. The sample shows fewer than 400,000 clones, 85% to 90% of them seen only once. Input material: PBMCs or T cells enriched from blood (not recorded which). Receptors originate from a man aged 25-45 years who had recovered from COVID-19.

This CDR3 is CASSFQTGNTIYF. For the CDR3, the DNA is TGTGCCAGCAGCTTTCAGACTGGAAACACCATATATTTT. The chain joins TRBV5-4 to TRBJ1-3; D remains ambiguous. The germline V gene encodes CDR1 SGHNT and CDR2 YYREEE (reference sequence). The germline V and J ends were trimmed by 2 bases and 2 bases, with 5 bases remaining between them. The CDR3 covers 13 residues.

Only one count was recorded for this clone. The CDR3 reads CATSDSSYEQYF. CDR3 in DNA: TGTGCCACCAGTGACAGTTCCTACGAGCAGTACTTC. V and J are TRBV24-1 and TRBJ2-7; no clear D. Germline values: CDR1 KGHDR, CDR2 SFDVKD. Trimming removed 4 bases from V and 1 base from J, with 4 bases in between. CDR3 length equals 12 residues.

A single count supports this clone. The rearrangement uses TRBV4-1 and TRBJ2-3; D unclear. CDR3 length: 15 residues. Trimming left V 4 bases short and J 0 bases short, with 11 bases between. CDR1 and CDR2 (germline): MGHRA, YSYEKL. DNA of the CDR3: TGCGCCAGCAGCCCCCTAGGAGCTAGCACAGATACGCAGTATTTT. Translating gives CASSPLGASTDTQYF.

The chain is built from TRBV30 and TRBJ1-2; possible D gene TRBD1, 6 bases. Trimming shortened V by 2 bases and J by 2 bases, and 9 bases separated the two germline ends. The CDR3 has 13 residues. CDR1 is GTSNPN, CDR2 SVGIG, per germline (reference sequence). This CDR3 reads CAWSPTGNYGYTF. CDR3 nucleotides: TGTGCCTGGAGTCCCACAGGGAACTATGGCTACACCTTC.

This clone was detected only once. The chain couples TRBV28 to TRBJ1-1, with TRBD1 matching over 10 bases. This CDR3 has 15 amino acids. Germline V CDR1 and CDR2: MDHEN, SYDVKM. V was pared by 3 bases and J by 4 bases, with 5 bases of the junction left unmatched. The CDR3 nucleotides are TGTGCCAGCAGTTTTAGGGACAGGGGACGCACTGAAGCTTTCTTT. This gives the protein CASSFRDRGRTEAFF.

The chain combines TRBV6-4 with TRBJ1-5; possibly TRBD1 for D (5 bases). Germline V lookup: CDR1 MRHNA, CDR2 SNTAGT. This CDR3 has 13 amino acids. The DNA for the CDR3 is TGTCCGCAGGCTTGGGGCTTCAATCAGCCCCAGCATTTT. Protein: CPQAWGFNQPQHF.

The chain joins TRBV29-1 to TRBJ1-4; the D is unclear. Trimming took off 6 bases at V and 8 bases at J, with 16 bases between the two ends. This CDR3 comprises 13 residues. Germline values: CDR1 SQVTM, CDR2 ANQGSEA. The chain's CDR3 is CSVVQVGREKLFF. DNA of the CDR3: TGCAGCGTCGTCCAGGTCGGGAGGGAAAAACTGTTTTTT. Drawing the rest from reference TRBV29-1 and TRBJ1-4, the complete variable domain is SAVISQKPSRDICQRGTSLTIQCQVDSQVTMMFWYRQQPGQSLTLIATANQGSEATYESGFVIDKFPISRPNLTFSTLTVSNMSPEDSSIYLCSVVQVGREKLFFGSGTQLSVL.

This rearrangement joins TRBV11-1 to TRBJ2-5; unclear D gene. The V end lost 5 bases, the J end lost 5 bases, and 12 bases lay between the germline ends. Germline V gene data show CDR1 as SGHAT and CDR2 as FQDESV (reference sequence). The CDR3 has 13 amino acids. CDR3 region: CASSRSGYETQYF. The CDR3 bases are TGTGCCAGCAGCCGTTCCGGGTACGAGACCCAGTACTTC.

The chain carries TRBV5-1 and TRBJ2-5; TRBD1 aligns across 9 bases. The CDR3 is 16 amino acids. Trimming took 7 bases from V and 1 from J; bases not matched to a gene: 11. Germline V CDR1 and CDR2: SGHRS, YFSETQ. DNA of the CDR3: TGCGCCAGCGGATTGCGGACAGGGGCTGTCCAAGAGACCCAGTACTTC. Protein sequence: CASGLRTGAVQETQYF.

The V call is TRBV10-1, the J call TRBJ1-1; D may be TRBD1 (5 bases). V lost 0 bases, J lost 4 bases, and 18 bases lay in between. The CDR3 spans 17 residues. Germline V lookup: CDR1 WNHNN, CDR2 SYGVQD (reference sequence). In nucleotides, the CDR3 is TGCGCCAGCAGTGAGTCGACTCTGGCAGGGAGGAGCACTGAAGCTTTCTTT. Translating it yields CASSESTLAGRSTEAFF.

The V call is TRBV4-1, the J call TRBJ1-4; a weak D match, TRBD1 (5 bases). CDR1 is MGHRA and CDR2 is YSYEKL in the germline V gene. The CDR3 length is 15 residues. The ends were cut back, 7 bases at V and 3 bases at J, with 15 bases in the middle. In DNA, the CDR3 is TGCGCCAGCACCCCTGGGGGGACGGCTAATGAAAAACTGTTTTTT. It translates to CASTPGGTANEKLFF.

CDR3 in DNA: TGTGCCAGCAGCTTGGGGGTTAGCCGCGCCTACGAGCAGTACTTC. It translates to CASSLGVSRAYEQYF. The chain employs TRBV5-6 and TRBJ2-7; D remains unclear. Germline assignment: CDR1 SGHDT and CDR2 YYEEEE. This CDR3 spans 15 amino acids. V dropped 0 bases and J dropped 2 bases, with 12 bases sitting between them.

This chain links TRBV29-1 with TRBJ2-7, with a tentative D call TRBD2 (6 bases). Looked up from germline, CDR1 is SQVTM and CDR2 is ANQGSEA. The germline V and J ends were trimmed by 3 bases and 3 bases, with 9 bases remaining between them. CDR3 length: 12 amino acids. The CDR3 coding sequence is TGCAGCGTTGAGGGACTCAACTACGAGCAGTACTTC. This translates into CSVEGLNYEQYF.

V and J are TRBV25-1 and TRBJ1-1; D is uncertain. Germline values: CDR1 MGHDK, CDR2 SYGVNS. V lost 2 bases and J 0 bases, leaving 7 bases between the germline ends. The CDR3 totals 14 residues. This chain's CDR3 is CASSETGVNTEAFF. The CDR3 DNA reads TGTGCCAGCAGTGAAACCGGGGTGAACACTGAAGCTTTCTTT.